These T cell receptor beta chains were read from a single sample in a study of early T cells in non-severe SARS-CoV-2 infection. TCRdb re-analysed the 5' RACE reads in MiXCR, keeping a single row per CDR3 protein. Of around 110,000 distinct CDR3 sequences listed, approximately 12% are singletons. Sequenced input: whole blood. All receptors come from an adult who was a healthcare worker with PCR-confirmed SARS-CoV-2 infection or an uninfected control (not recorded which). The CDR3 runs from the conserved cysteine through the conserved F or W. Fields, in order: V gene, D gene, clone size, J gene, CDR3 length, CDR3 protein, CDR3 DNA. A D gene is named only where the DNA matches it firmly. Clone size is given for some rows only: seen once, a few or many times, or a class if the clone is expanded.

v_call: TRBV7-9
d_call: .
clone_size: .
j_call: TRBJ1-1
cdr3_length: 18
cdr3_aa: CASSFNGRGSPMNTEAFF
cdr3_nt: TGTGCCAGCAGCTTTAACGGCAGGGGCTCCCCAATGAACACTGAAGCTTTCTTT

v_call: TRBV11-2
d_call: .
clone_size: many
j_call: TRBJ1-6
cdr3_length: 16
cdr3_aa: CASSPQQRTIGSPLHF
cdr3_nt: TGTGCCAGCAGCCCGCAACAGCGGACAATAGGATCACCCCTCCACTTT

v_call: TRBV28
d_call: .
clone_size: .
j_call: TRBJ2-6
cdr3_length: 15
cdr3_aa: CASSLVDSGANVLAF
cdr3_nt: TGTGCCAGCAGTCTCGTGGACTCTGGGGCCAACGTCCTGGCTTTC

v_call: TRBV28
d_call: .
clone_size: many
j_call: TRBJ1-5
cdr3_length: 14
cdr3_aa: CASSPDRINQPQHF
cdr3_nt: TGTGCCAGCAGCCCCGACAGGATCAATCAGCCCCAGCATTTT

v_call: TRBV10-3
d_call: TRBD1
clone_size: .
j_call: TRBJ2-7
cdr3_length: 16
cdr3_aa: CAISPPGQEYSYEQNF
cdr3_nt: TGTGCCATCAGCCCTCCTGGACAGGAGTACTCCTACGAGCAGAACTTC

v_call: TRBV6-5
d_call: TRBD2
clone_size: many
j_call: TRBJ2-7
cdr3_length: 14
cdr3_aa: CASGPLAGVDEQYF
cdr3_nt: TGTGCCAGCGGACCACTAGCGGGAGTGGACGAGCAGTACTTC

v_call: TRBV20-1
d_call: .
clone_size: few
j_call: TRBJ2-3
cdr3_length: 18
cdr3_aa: CSAVSSGSPEGVTDTQYF
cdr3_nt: TGCAGTGCTGTGAGCTCGGGGTCCCCAGAGGGCGTCACAGATACGCAGTATTTT

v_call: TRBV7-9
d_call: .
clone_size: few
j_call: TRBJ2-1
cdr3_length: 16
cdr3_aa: CASSLIQGPLLGEQFF
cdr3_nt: TGTGCCAGCAGCTTAATACAGGGACCCCTACTCGGTGAGCAGTTCTTC

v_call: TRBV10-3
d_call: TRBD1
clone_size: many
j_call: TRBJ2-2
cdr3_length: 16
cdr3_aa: CANPKEGGASTGELFF
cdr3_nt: TGTGCCAATCCTAAGGAAGGGGGCGCATCTACCGGGGAGCTGTTTTTT

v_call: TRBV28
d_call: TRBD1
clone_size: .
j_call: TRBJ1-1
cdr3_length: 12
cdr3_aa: CATDRGRTEAFF
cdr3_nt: TGTGCCACGGACAGGGGACGGACTGAAGCTTTCTTT

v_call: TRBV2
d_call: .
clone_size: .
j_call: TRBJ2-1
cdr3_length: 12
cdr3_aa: CAGLTGTNEQFF
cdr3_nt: TGTGCCGGCCTTACAGGGACCAATGAGCAGTTCTTC

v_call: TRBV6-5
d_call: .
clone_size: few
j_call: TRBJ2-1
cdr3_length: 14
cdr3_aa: CASSPGQNYNEQFF
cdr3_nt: TGTGCCAGCAGTCCTGGACAGAACTACAATGAGCAGTTCTTC